This is a list of T cell receptor beta chains from one sample in a study of cytomegalovirus exposure and HLA in healthy donors. The protocol was immunoSEQ multiplex PCR, while the TCRdb copy is restricted to in-frame clones and leaves out a portion. The sample records approximately 51,000 clones, approximately 67% being singletons. Sequenced sample: PBMCs. These receptors were collected from a man in his thirties or forties in good health and CMV-seronegative. Each CDR3 is given with its conserved first and last residue. Each record gives: V gene, D gene, clone size, J gene, CDR3 protein, CDR3 DNA. A D gene is named only where the DNA matches it firmly. Where a row states a size, it is once, few, many or the class of an expanded clone; other rows omit it.

TRBV7-9	.	.	TRBJ1-2	CASSLGNRGNYGYTF	TGTGCCAGCAGCTTAGGGAATCGGGGTAACTATGGCTACACCTTC
TRBV7-2	.	.	TRBJ1-1	CASSLAWGGIGTEAFF	TGTGCCAGCAGCCTAGCTTGGGGGGGGATCGGCACTGAAGCTTTCTTT
TRBV27	.	.	TRBJ1-1	CASSLLTVPKDTEAFF	TGTGCCAGCAGTTTGCTAACAGTACCAAAGGACACTGAAGCTTTCTTT
TRBV13	TRBD2	.	TRBJ2-6	CASSLAGLAGVTGANVLTF	TGTGCCAGCAGCTTAGCGGGGCTAGCGGGAGTAACTGGGGCCAACGTCCTGACTTTC
TRBV19	TRBD2	once	TRBJ2-3	CASSVTSVSTDTQYF	TGTGCCAGTAGTGTGACTAGCGTTAGCACAGATACGCAGTATTTT
TRBV11-2	.	.	TRBJ2-7	CASSSGLGARTGF	TGTGCCAGCAGCTCCGGTCTAGGGGCCAGGACCGGATTC
TRBV5-6	TRBD1	few	TRBJ1-1	CASSTGQGLTEAFF	TGTGCCAGCAGCACGGGACAGGGGCTCACTGAAGCTTTCTTT
TRBV5-6	.	few	TRBJ2-6	CASSLVSLANVLTF	TGTGCCAGCAGCTTGGTCAGTCTGGCCAACGTCCTGACTTTC
TRBV2	.	.	TRBJ2-7	CASSEPSVSSYEQYF	TGTGCCAGCAGTGAACCTAGCGTCAGCTCCTACGAGCAGTACTTC
TRBV5-4	.	.	TRBJ2-7	CASSFLSGSSYEQYF	TGTGCCAGCAGCTTTTTATCCGGGAGTAGCTACGAGCAGTACTTC
TRBV6-8	TRBD2	.	TRBJ2-7	CATPTSGLYEQYF	TGTGCCACCCCTACTAGCGGACTCTACGAGCAGTACTTC
TRBV5-1	TRBD1	few	TRBJ1-5	CASSPGTGDLQPQHF	TGCGCCAGCAGCCCCGGGACAGGGGATCTTCAGCCCCAGCATTTT
TRBV5-1	.	once	TRBJ2-7	CASSLGGASYEQYF	TGCGCCAGCAGCTTGGGCGGCGCTTCCTACGAGCAGTACTTC
TRBV19	.	.	TRBJ1-2	CASSIDRGGYTF	TGTGCCAGTAGTATAGATCGGGGTGGCTACACCTTC
TRBV27	.	few	TRBJ1-1	CASSEGTEAFF	TGTGCCAGCAGTGAGGGCACTGAAGCTTTCTTT
TRBV9	.	once	TRBJ2-4	CASSETRSGNIQYF	TGTGCCAGCAGTGAGACTCGGAGTGGAAACATTCAGTACTTC
TRBV29-1	TRBD1	.	TRBJ1-1	CSAEGQGAGNTEAFF	TGCAGCGCCGAAGGGCAGGGGGCAGGGAACACTGAAGCTTTCTTT
TRBV27	.	.	TRBJ1-1	CASRWNRESTEAFF	TGTGCCAGCAGGTGGAACAGGGAATCGACTGAAGCTTTCTTT
TRBV6-5	.	.	TRBJ2-7	CASSYWGKTYEQYF	TGTGCCAGCAGTTACTGGGGCAAGACCTATGAGCAGTACTTC
TRBV18	.	few	TRBJ1-2	CASSPRGASNYGYTF	TGTGCCAGCTCACCGCGCGGTGCCTCGAACTATGGCTACACCTTC